The 14 T cell receptor beta chains below were found in one sample sequenced in a study of B cell selection in AIRE deficiency. TCRdb's copy holds only in-frame clones and misses some; the assay was immunoSEQ multiplex PCR. The repertoire consists of some 23,000 clones, with around 97% occurring once and the leading ten covering 0.17%. Sorting defined conventional CD4 T cells as CD4+CD127+. Sequences were obtained from conventional CD4+ T cells sorted from PBMCs. The receptors shown here come from a human donor with AIRE deficiency.

The chain carries TRBV7-7 and TRBJ2-6; TRBD1 is a possible D gene (5 bases). There are 16 residues in the CDR3. CDR1 and CDR2 from the germline V gene are SSHAT and FNYEAQ (reference sequence). V dropped 5 bases and J dropped 5 bases, with 16 bases sitting between them. The CDR3 is CASSIRAQSRANVLTF. CDR3 DNA: TGTGCCAGCAGCATCAGGGCACAAAGTCGGGCCAACGTCCTGACTTTC.

V gene TRBV7-9 combines with J gene TRBJ2-7, with TRBD1 matching over 8 bases. V was pared by 5 bases and J by 3 bases, with 6 bases of the junction left unmatched. The germline CDR1 and CDR2 sequences are SEHNR and FQNEAQ (reference sequence). The CDR3 length is 14 residues. This chain's CDR3 is CASSTGTGRYEQYF. DNA of the CDR3: TGTGCCAGCAGCACCGGGACAGGCCGCTACGAGCAGTACTTC.

This clone appeared a single time. The rearrangement joins TRBV6-5 to TRBJ2-2; D tentatively reads TRBD1 or TRBD2 (7 bases each). The V end was cut by 6 bases, the J end by 5 bases, with 13 bases between. The germline V gene encodes CDR1 MNHEY and CDR2 SVGAGI. The CDR3 consists of 14 residues. CDR3 sequence (DNA): TGTGCCAGCAGAGCGGGACAGACAACCGGGGAGCTGTTTTTT. Translated: CASRAGQTTGELFF.

This clone was recorded once. The V call is TRBV14, the J call TRBJ2-2; D unclear. CDR1 is SGHDN and CDR2 is FVKESK in the germline V gene. V was clipped by 2 bases and J by 0 bases, with 4 bases between them. The CDR3 consists of 14 residues. CDR3 in amino acids: CASSQRSNTGELFF. The CDR3 DNA sequence: TGTGCCAGCAGCCAACGGTCGAACACCGGGGAGCTGTTTTTT.

The chain combines TRBV6-5 with TRBJ2-7; 7 bases align to TRBD1. Looked up from germline, CDR1 is MNHEY and CDR2 is SVGAGI. After removal of 6 bases from V and 0 bases from J, the junction contained 2 bases not matched to a gene. CDR3 length: 13 residues. The CDR3 nucleotides read TGTGCCAGCAGGACAGGGAGCTCCTACGAGCAGTACTTC. Encoded protein: CASRTGSSYEQYF.

The J gene is TRBJ1-4, the V gene TRBV7-9; 8 nucleotides align to TRBD1. The CDR3 sequence is 14 residues long. Germline CDR1 and CDR2: SEHNR and FQNEAQ (reference sequence). V lost 1 base to trimming and J lost 7 bases; unmatched junction nucleotides: 2. CDR3 amino acids: CASSLGDRIEKLFF. The CDR3 DNA is TGTGCCAGCAGCTTAGGGGACAGGATTGAAAAACTGTTTTTT.

The rearrangement joins TRBV28 to TRBJ2-5; D not resolved. There are 13 residues in the CDR3. Per the germline V gene, CDR1 is MDHEN and CDR2 is SYDVKM. Between the trimmed V and J ends, which lost 5 bases and 11 bases, there was a span of 18 bases. The DNA of the CDR3 is TGTGCCAGCAGTCCAACCCCCCTGGCAGGACAGTACTTC. Translation gives CASSPTPLAGQYF.

The V call is TRBV30, the J call TRBJ1-1; the D is unclear. Between the trimmed V and J ends, which lost 8 bases and 1 base, there was a span of 11 bases. This CDR3 spans 12 amino acids. CDR1 and CDR2 (germline): GTSNPN, SVGIG (reference sequence). The DNA for the CDR3 is TGTGCCGCCCCGGGGAGGAACACTGAAGCTTTCTTT. It yields the protein CAAPGRNTEAFF.

This chain uses TRBV6-6 with TRBJ2-2; D is possibly TRBD2 (6 bases). In germline, CDR1 is MNHNY, CDR2 SVGAGI (reference sequence). The CDR3 covers 13 residues. V was clipped by 7 bases and J by 6 bases, with 12 bases between them. The CDR3 region is CASIGRIAGELFF. Here the CDR3 DNA reads TGTGCCAGCATTGGGAGGATTGCCGGGGAGCTGTTTTTT.

This clone showed up just once. This chain links TRBV2 with TRBJ2-7, with 7 positions matching TRBD1. The CDR3 is made up of 12 amino acids. After removal of 8 bases from V and 6 bases from J, the junction contained 7 bases not matched to a gene. Per the germline V gene, CDR1 is SNHLY and CDR2 is FYNNEI. CDR3 sequence reads: CASWTGSGEQYF. For the CDR3, the DNA is TGTGCCAGCTGGACAGGAAGCGGCGAGCAGTACTTC. Supplemented by reference TRBV2 and TRBJ2-7, the full variable domain reads EPEVTQTPSHQVTQMGQEVILRCVPISNHLYFYWYRQILGQKVEFLVSFYNNEISEKSEIFDDQFSVERPDGSNFTLKIRSTKLEDSAMYFCASWTGSGEQYFGPGTRLTVT.

This chain connects TRBV19 to TRBJ2-1, with TRBD2 matching 13 bases. The V and J ends lost 5 bases and 1 base, in that order; junction bases with no gene match: 5. This CDR3 is 17 amino acids long. Germline V CDR1 and CDR2: LNHDA, SQIVND (reference sequence). CDR3 residues: CASSPRTSGRSYNEQFF. The CDR3 DNA reads TGTGCCAGTAGTCCGAGGACTAGCGGGAGATCCTACAATGAGCAGTTCTTC.

V gene TRBV28 combines with J gene TRBJ1-4; D is ambiguous. The length of the CDR3 is 14 residues. Germline assignment: CDR1 MDHEN and CDR2 SYDVKM. Deletions cut 2 bases from V and 7 bases from J, with 11 bases between. This CDR3 reads CASSLVSLAEKLFF. The CDR3 nucleotides read TGTGCCAGCAGTTTAGTTTCACTTGCTGAAAAACTGTTTTTT.

In its sample, this clone was seen once. The chain links TRBV4-1 to TRBJ1-4; TRBD1 aligns across 9 bases. After removal of 0 bases from V and 5 bases from J, the junction contained 10 bases not matched to a gene. The CDR3 loop spans 18 amino acids. Germline CDR1 MGHRA, CDR2 YSYEKL. CDR3 nucleotides: TGCGCCAGCAGCCAAGATCCGGGGACAGGGAGTAAGAATGAAAAACTGTTTTTT. This gives the protein CASSQDPGTGSKNEKLFF.

The chain combines TRBV9 with TRBJ2-5, with a weak D call TRBD2 (6 bases). This CDR3 region has 14 residues. Per the germline V gene, CDR1 is SGDLS and CDR2 is YYNGEE. Trimming removed 3 bases at V and 4 bases at J, with 13 bases between. Here the CDR3 reads CASSGGMGGETQYF. CDR3 sequence (DNA): TGTGCCAGCAGCGGCGGAATGGGGGGAGAGACCCAGTACTTC.